Listed below are T cell receptor beta chains from one sample, sequenced in a study of T cell repertoires in cytomegalovirus infection. For these TCRs, the target antigens are not known. TCRdb reanalysed the reads using MiXCR and keeps one entry per CDR3 protein. The sample has around 100,000 distinct CDR3 sequences, roughly 39% seen once. The source material was CD8+ T cells from cultured PBMCs, sampled from culture after CMV antigen stimulation. These receptors were obtained from a human donor in good health (CMV status not recorded). Some clones in this sample may be carry-over from other donors' samples. The CDR3 runs from the conserved cysteine through the conserved F or W. The order of the fields is J gene, clone size, V gene, D gene, CDR3 protein, CDR3 DNA. The D gene is left open where the match is weak. Clone size is not always given. Where it is, it says once, few, many or a class for expanded clones.

J: TRBJ1-5; size: once; V: TRBV5-5; D: TRBD1; CDR3: CASSGAQGASGNQPQHF; DNA: TGTGCCAGCAGCGGGGCGCAGGGGGCAAGTGGTAATCAGCCCCAGCATTTT
J: TRBJ2-1; size: few; V: TRBV5-6; D: TRBD2; CDR3: CASSPTGTSGIYSYNEQFF; DNA: TGTGCCAGCAGCCCAACCGGGACTAGCGGGATTTACTCCTACAATGAGCAGTTCTTC
J: TRBJ2-3; size: .; V: TRBV19; D: TRBD2; CDR3: CASSPWTSPTQYF; DNA: TGTGCCAGTAGTCCATGGACTAGCCCTACGCAGTATTTT
J: TRBJ2-5; size: many; V: TRBV7-2; D: TRBD2; CDR3: CASSVTSGESETQYF; DNA: TGTGCCAGCAGCGTTACTAGCGGGGAGTCGGAGACCCAGTACTTC
J: TRBJ2-2; size: .; V: TRBV4-1; D: .; CDR3: CASSQDAPGLIKTGELFF; DNA: TGCGCCAGCAGCCAAGATGCCCCGGGACTCATAAAGACCGGGGAGCTGTTTTTT
J: TRBJ2-1; size: few; V: TRBV7-9; D: .; CDR3: CASSSGGWYDEQFF; DNA: TGTGCCAGCAGCTCCGGCGGATGGTACGATGAGCAGTTCTTC
J: TRBJ2-1; size: .; V: TRBV19; D: TRBD2; CDR3: CASTYSSGGSYNEQFF; DNA: TGTGCCAGTACCTATTCTAGCGGGGGCTCCTACAATGAGCAGTTCTTC
J: TRBJ2-1; size: few; V: TRBV7-6; D: TRBD2; CDR3: CASSLLGGGDEQFF; DNA: TGTGCCAGCAGCTTACTCGGGGGGGGGGATGAGCAGTTCTTC
J: TRBJ1-1; size: .; V: TRBV6-6; D: .; CDR3: CTSRQGTAEAFF; DNA: TGTACCAGCAGGCAGGGGACGGCTGAAGCTTTCTTT
J: TRBJ1-1; size: .; V: TRBV28; D: .; CDR3: CASSLKEAFF; DNA: TGTGCCAGCAGTTTAAAGGAAGCTTTCTTT
J: TRBJ1-2; size: .; V: TRBV3-1; D: .; CDR3: CASSQDWGNYGYTF; DNA: TGTGCCAGCAGCCAAGATTGGGGTAACTATGGCTACACCTTC
J: TRBJ2-2; size: .; V: TRBV11-3; D: TRBD1; CDR3: CASSPGTGAGELFF; DNA: TGTGCCAGCAGCCCCGGGACAGGGGCGGGGGAGCTGTTTTTT
J: TRBJ2-7; size: .; V: TRBV11-2; D: .; CDR3: CASSLFAGIFDEQYF; DNA: TGTGCCAGCAGCCTTTTCGCGGGGATATTCGACGAGCAGTACTTC
J: TRBJ1-5; size: few; V: TRBV7-2; D: TRBD1; CDR3: CASSLEGQLGGSNQPQHF; DNA: TGTGCCAGCAGCTTAGAGGGACAGCTGGGCGGGAGCAATCAGCCCCAGCATTTT
J: TRBJ1-2; size: .; V: TRBV12-3/TRBV12-4; D: .; CDR3: CASTDRVARNYGYTF; DNA: TGTGCCAGCACTGACCGGGTGGCCAGGAACTATGGCTACACCTTC
J: TRBJ2-1; size: .; V: TRBV4-1; D: .; CDR3: CASSQDVRWNEQFF; DNA: TGCGCCAGCAGCCAAGACGTTAGGTGGAATGAGCAGTTCTTC
J: TRBJ2-3; size: .; V: TRBV11-2; D: .; CDR3: CASSLGSTTTDTQYF; DNA: TGTGCCAGCAGCTTAGGTTCGACCACAACAGATACGCAGTATTTT
J: TRBJ1-1; size: .; V: TRBV4-1; D: .; CDR3: CASSQGIGTPEAFF; DNA: TGCGCCAGCAGCCAAGGGATTGGGACCCCTGAAGCTTTCTTT
J: TRBJ1-4; size: many; V: TRBV20-1; D: .; CDR3: CSARQGYNEKLFF; DNA: TGCAGTGCTAGACAGGGGTATAATGAAAAACTGTTTTTT
J: TRBJ2-2; size: few; V: TRBV12-3/TRBV12-4; D: .; CDR3: CASSLGGADTGELFF; DNA: TGTGCCAGCAGTTTAGGGGGGGCGGACACCGGGGAGCTGTTTTTT
J: TRBJ1-3; size: once; V: TRBV7-6; D: .; CDR3: CASSLVASSGNTIYF; DNA: TGTGCCAGCAGCTTAGTTGCCAGCTCTGGAAACACCATATATTTT
J: TRBJ2-7; size: .; V: TRBV29-1; D: .; CDR3: CSVEDWSAEQYF; DNA: TGCAGCGTTGAAGATTGGAGTGCCGAGCAGTACTTC
J: TRBJ1-1; size: few; V: TRBV12-3/TRBV12-4; D: .; CDR3: CASIRTGTEAFF; DNA: TGTGCCAGCATCCGGACTGGGACTGAAGCTTTCTTT
J: TRBJ2-7; size: .; V: TRBV7-6; D: TRBD2; CDR3: CASSGTPASGGATTSYEQYF; DNA: TGTGCCAGCAGCGGCACGCCGGCTAGCGGGGGTGCTACCACCTCCTACGAGCAGTACTTC
J: TRBJ2-7; size: .; V: TRBV20-1; D: .; CDR3: CSAREWRGGQSEQYF; DNA: TGCAGTGCTAGAGAGTGGAGGGGGGGCCAAAGCGAGCAGTACTTC
J: TRBJ2-7; size: .; V: TRBV7-9; D: TRBD2; CDR3: CASTYSGGGIVEQYF; DNA: TGTGCCAGCACCTACTCCGGGGGGGGGATTGTCGAGCAGTACTTC
J: TRBJ1-5; size: .; V: TRBV28; D: .; CDR3: CASSFQHQPQHF; DNA: TGTGCCAGCAGTTTCCAACATCAGCCCCAGCATTTT
J: TRBJ2-7; size: few; V: TRBV7-6; D: TRBD2; CDR3: CASSLDRGVGEQYF; DNA: TGTGCCAGCAGCTTAGATCGGGGGGTGGGCGAGCAGTACTTC
J: TRBJ1-1; size: .; V: TRBV28; D: .; CDR3: CASTLLGGAMNTEAFF; DNA: TGTGCCAGCACCCTCTTGGGGGGGGCCATGAACACTGAAGCTTTCTTT
J: TRBJ1-5; size: .; V: TRBV12-3/TRBV12-4; D: TRBD1; CDR3: CASSAEGAPPQHF; DNA: TGTGCCAGCAGCGCCGAGGGGGCGCCGCCCCAGCATTTT
J: TRBJ2-3; size: .; V: TRBV5-3; D: TRBD1; CDR3: CATGTGSTDTQYF; DNA: TGTGCCACCGGGACAGGGAGCACAGATACGCAGTATTTT